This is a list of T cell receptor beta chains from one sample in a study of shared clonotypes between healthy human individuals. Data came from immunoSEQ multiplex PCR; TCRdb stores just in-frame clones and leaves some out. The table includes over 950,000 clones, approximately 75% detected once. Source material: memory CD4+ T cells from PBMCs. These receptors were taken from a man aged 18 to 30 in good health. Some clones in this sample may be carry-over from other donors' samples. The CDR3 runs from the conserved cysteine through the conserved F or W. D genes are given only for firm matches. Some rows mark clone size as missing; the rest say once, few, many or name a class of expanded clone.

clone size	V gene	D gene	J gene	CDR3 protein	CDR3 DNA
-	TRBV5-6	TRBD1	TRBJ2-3	CASSNLGQSTDTQYF	TGTGCCAGCAGCAACCTGGGACAGAGCACAGATACGCAGTATTTT
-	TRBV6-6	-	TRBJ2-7	CASSPTGNPYEQYF	TGTGCCAGCAGTCCGACCGGGAACCCCTACGAGCAGTACTTC
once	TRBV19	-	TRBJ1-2	CASKDRYYGYTF	TGTGCCAGTAAGGACAGATACTATGGCTACACCTTC
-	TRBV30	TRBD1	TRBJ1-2	CAWSVGGGRAVPNYGYTF	TGTGCCTGGAGTGTAGGAGGGGGCAGGGCGGTCCCTAACTATGGCTACACCTTC
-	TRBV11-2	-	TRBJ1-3	CASSSRGGTVQSSGNTIYF	TGTGCCAGCAGCTCACGCGGGGGGACCGTCCAGAGCTCTGGAAACACCATATATTTT
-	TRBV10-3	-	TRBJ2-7	CAISALDSFYEQYF	TGTGCCATCAGTGCCTTGGACAGTTTCTACGAGCAGTACTTC
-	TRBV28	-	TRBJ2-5	CASRIGGQETQYF	TGTGCCAGCAGGATAGGGGGCCAAGAGACCCAGTACTTC
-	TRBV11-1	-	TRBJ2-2	CASSLTVANTGELFF	TGTGCCAGCAGCTTGACGGTAGCGAACACCGGGGAGCTGTTTTTT
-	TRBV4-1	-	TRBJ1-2	CASSQEAANNYGYTF	TGCGCCAGCAGCCAAGAAGCAGCCAACAACTATGGCTACACCTTC
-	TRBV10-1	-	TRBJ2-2	CASSDGTGELFF	TGCGCCAGCAGTGACGGCACCGGGGAGCTGTTTTTT
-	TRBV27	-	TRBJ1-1	CASSLDWTNTEAFF	TGTGCCAGCAGTTTGGACTGGACGAACACTGAAGCTTTCTTT
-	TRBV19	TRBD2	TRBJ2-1	CASSIYSGRTYNEQFF	TGTGCCAGTAGTATCTATAGCGGGAGGACCTACAATGAGCAGTTCTTC
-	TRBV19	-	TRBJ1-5	CASSRGNSNQPQHF	TGTGCCAGTAGTCGGGGAAATAGCAATCAGCCCCAGCATTTT
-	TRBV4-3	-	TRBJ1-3	CASSQTGWNTIYF	TGCGCCAGCAGCCAGACAGGCTGGAACACCATATATTTT
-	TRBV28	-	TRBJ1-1	CASTRGGAPLNTEAFF	TGTGCCAGCACAAGGGGAGGGGCACCCTTGAACACTGAAGCTTTCTTT
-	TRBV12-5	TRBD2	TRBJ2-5	CASGLGLAAQETQYF	TGTGCTAGTGGTTTGGGGCTAGCGGCACAAGAGACCCAGTACTTC
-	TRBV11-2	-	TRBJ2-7	CASSPRETGPSYEQYF	TGTGCCAGCAGCCCACGAGAGACAGGTCCATCCTACGAGCAGTACTTC
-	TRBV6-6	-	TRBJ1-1	CASSYLDGRGTEAFF	TGTGCCAGCAGTTACCTCGACGGGAGGGGGACTGAAGCTTTCTTT
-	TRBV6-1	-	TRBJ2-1	CATTSDSKLYNEQFF	TGTGCCACCACTTCGGACAGCAAACTCTACAATGAGCAGTTCTTC
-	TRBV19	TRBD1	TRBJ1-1	CASSIRQGAAMNTEAFF	TGTGCCAGTAGTATACGGCAGGGGGCGGCTATGAACACTGAAGCTTTCTTT